The present T cell receptor (beta chain) was sequenced within a study of blood T cell repertoires in COVID-19. Study in general: Acute and convalescent COVID-19 samples came from the United States, Italy and Spain. Sources were T cells, B-cell-depleted T cells, or PBMCs; the material itself was cDNA or gDNA.

TCRdb's table, derived via immunoSEQ multiplex PCR, lists solely in-frame clones and lacks some. The table shows about 270,000 clones, with 85% to 90% occurring only once. Trimming took 5 bases from V and 3 from J, leaving 11 bases between them. This CDR3 contains 15 residues. Per the germline V gene, CDR1 is SGHAT and CDR2 is FQNNGV. Assignment of participants to cohorts was predicated upon participant-reported clinical history. The V call is TRBV11-2, the J call TRBJ1-6; a weak D match, TRBD1 (5 bases). The sample comprised PBMCs or T cells enriched from blood (not recorded which). The source is a woman aged 25 to 45 with acute COVID-19. CDR3 sequence: CASSPGLFYNSPLHF. Written as DNA, the CDR3 is TGTGCCAGCAGCCCAGGGCTCTTCTATAATTCACCCCTCCACTTT.